Below, 30 T cell receptor beta chains from the same sample are listed, as sequenced in a study of cytomegalovirus exposure and HLA in healthy donors. TCRdb's copy holds only in-frame clones and misses some; the assay was immunoSEQ multiplex PCR. This table holds around 98,000 clones, around 88% found once. Sequenced input: PBMCs. The receptors come from a woman aged 30 to 39 in good health and CMV-seronegative.

The gene calls are TRBV28 and TRBJ2-3, with D possibly matching TRBD2 (5 bases). The CDR3 has 14 amino acids. Trimming shortened V by 2 bases and J by 5 bases, and 11 bases separated the two germline ends. Per germline, CDR1 MDHEN and CDR2 SYDVKM. CDR3 nucleotides: TGTGCCAGCAGTTTAGGCGGGTCCGGAGATACGCAGTATTTT. Residues: CASSLGGSGDTQYF.

The chain's CDR3 is CASSTQLWGGASGNSPLHF. CDR3 nucleotides: TGTGCCAGCAGCACTCAGCTTTGGGGGGGGGCCTCGGGTAATTCACCCCTCCACTTT. The gene calls are TRBV27 and TRBJ1-6, with D perhaps TRBD1 (6 bases). The CDR3 length is 19 residues. Germline values: CDR1 MNHEY, CDR2 SMNVEV (reference sequence). V was cut by 6 bases and J by 6 bases, with 27 bases left in between.

V gene TRBV28 combines with J gene TRBJ1-3, with unresolved D. This CDR3 is built from 12 residues. V lost 10 bases, J lost 0 bases, and 7 bases lay in between. CDR1 and CDR2 from the germline V gene are MDHEN and SYDVKM. CDR3 protein: CATQDSGNTIYF. CDR3 DNA sequence: TGTGCCACGCAGGACTCTGGAAACACCATATATTTT.

This chain uses TRBV18 with TRBJ2-1; D is possibly TRBD2 (5 bases). The CDR3 extends over 18 amino acids. The germline V and J ends were trimmed by 3 bases and 0 bases, with 18 bases remaining between them. Germline CDR1 and CDR2: KGHSH and LQKENI. In nucleotides, the CDR3 is TGTGCCAGCTCACCCATTATGTTGGCGGGCCCCTCCTACAATGAGCAGTTCTTC. This translates into CASSPIMLAGPSYNEQFF.

This clone showed up just once. The chain carries TRBV4-1 and TRBJ2-7, with no clear D. Germline CDR1 and CDR2: MGHRA and YSYEKL. V dropped 0 bases and J dropped 1 base, with 13 bases sitting between them. This CDR3 contains 16 residues. CDR3 sequence reads: CASSQDSLAGSYEQYF. CDR3 sequence (DNA): TGCGCCAGCAGCCAAGATTCTCTGGCAGGATCCTACGAGCAGTACTTC.

The V and J genes are TRBV6-6 and TRBJ1-1, with a possible D match to TRBD1 (5 bases). Germline-derived CDR1 and CDR2 are MNHNY and SVGAGI (reference sequence). The CDR3 runs 13 residues. Trimming left V 2 bases short and J 3 bases short, with 7 bases between. The CDR3 DNA follows: TGTGCCAGCAGTTACGGGGCCCACACTGAAGCTTTCTTT. Amino acids: CASSYGAHTEAFF.

V and J are TRBV5-1 and TRBJ2-2; maybe TRBD1 (6 bases). Germline V gives CDR1 SGHRS, CDR2 YFSETQ. CDR3 size: 14 residues. V dropped 0 bases and J dropped 5 bases, with 8 bases sitting between them. In DNA form, the CDR3 reads TGCGCCAGCAGCTTGGTAACAGGGACCGGGGAGCTGTTTTTT. Its protein product is CASSLVTGTGELFF.

This clone was seen more than once but under ten times. Germline is not matched at one junction end, which may reflect a read error. The chain combines TRBV9 with TRBJ1-1; 11 positions agree with TRBD1. The CDR3 length is 15 residues. Germline V gene lookup returns CDR1 SGDLS and CDR2 YYNGEE. As DNA, the CDR3 is TGTGCCAGCAGCGTAGGGGTGACGGGACAGGGGGAAGGTTTCTTT. This sequence encodes CASSVGVTGQGEGFF.

The chain employs TRBV5-1 and TRBJ2-5; 12 bases are a match to TRBD2. The V and J ends lost 4 bases and 5 bases, in that order; junction bases with no gene match: 3. This CDR3 is built from 14 residues. Looked up from germline, CDR1 is SGHRS and CDR2 is YFSETQ. The CDR3 DNA follows: TGCGCCAGCAGCAGGACTAGCGGGGTCGAGACCCAGTACTTC. It translates to CASSRTSGVETQYF.

This clone is a singleton in its sample. The V call is TRBV6-5, the J call TRBJ1-3; 10 positions agree with TRBD1. From germline, CDR1 is MNHEY and CDR2 SVGAGI. The V gene end was trimmed by 6 bases and the J gene end by 6 bases; junction bases not matched to a gene: 2. The CDR3 totals 13 residues. In DNA, the CDR3 is TGTGCCAGCAGGGGGACAGGGGTAAACACCATATATTTT. Amino acid sequence: CASRGTGVNTIYF.

There are a few counts of this clone. V usage is TRBV7-3 and J usage is TRBJ1-6; D might be TRBD1 (5 bases). V was trimmed by 5 bases and J by 0 bases, leaving 11 bases between them. Per germline, CDR1 SGHTA and CDR2 FQGTGA. CDR3 length: 16 amino acids. The CDR3 nucleotides are TGTGCCAGCAGCCCCGGGGGGAGCTCCTATAATTCACCCCTCCACTTT. Encoded protein: CASSPGGSSYNSPLHF.

This clone was detected only once. The J gene is TRBJ2-5, the V gene TRBV28; 7 bases are a match to TRBD1. The trim removed 2 bases at V and 5 bases at J, leaving 8 bases unmatched. The CDR3 has 15 residues. The germline gives CDR1 MDHEN, CDR2 SYDVKM. The CDR3 spells CASSLKRGLGETQYF. The CDR3 DNA is TGTGCCAGCAGTTTAAAAAGGGGGCTGGGGGAGACCCAGTACTTC.

This sequence joins TRBV28 and TRBJ2-5; D gene uncertain. V was clipped by 7 bases and J by 3 bases, with 9 bases between them. CDR1 MDHEN and CDR2 SYDVKM come from the germline V gene. CDR3 length: 12 residues. The DNA for the CDR3 is TGTGCCAGCAATAGTGTAGAAGAGACCCAGTACTTC. Translation: CASNSVEETQYF.

This rearrangement joins TRBV6-5 to TRBJ1-4, with D tentatively TRBD1 (6 bases). V lost 5 bases and J 5 bases, leaving 15 bases between the germline ends. Germline V CDR1 and CDR2: MNHEY, SVGAGI. The CDR3 sequence is 15 residues long. The CDR3 sequence: CASSQGDRINEKLFF. The CDR3 nucleotides are TGTGCCAGCAGTCAAGGAGACAGGATCAATGAAAAACTGTTTTTT.

The J gene is TRBJ2-1, the V gene TRBV7-9; 12 bases align to TRBD2. With V trimmed by 5 bases and J by 6 bases, 8 bases remained unmatched. The germline gives CDR1 SEHNR, CDR2 FQNEAQ (reference sequence). The CDR3 contains 16 residues. The CDR3 region is CASSGLGLAGSNEQFF. DNA of the CDR3: TGTGCCAGCAGCGGTCTGGGACTAGCGGGTTCCAATGAGCAGTTCTTC.

This sequence joins TRBV7-9 and TRBJ2-1; 11 nucleotides align to TRBD2. Losses at the gene ends were 5 bases for V and 6 bases for J; bases not matched to a gene: 15. In germline, CDR1 is SEHNR, CDR2 FQNEAQ (reference sequence). There are 18 residues in the CDR3. CDR3 coding DNA: TGTGCCAGCAGCATCACCGCGCCACTAGCGGGAGTCGCCAATGAGCAGTTCTTC. Protein sequence: CASSITAPLAGVANEQFF.

The rearrangement uses TRBV4-1 and TRBJ2-1; 8 bases are shared with TRBD2. The length of the CDR3 is 16 residues. The V gene end was trimmed by 1 base and the J gene end by 14 bases; junction bases not matched to a gene: 16. Germline V gene sequence: CDR1 MGHRA, CDR2 YSYEKL. The CDR3 nucleotides are TGCGCCAGCAGCCAAGCGACCAAAAAGCGGGAGCCCACAAAGTTCTTC. Translated, it gives CASSQATKKREPTKFF.

The gene calls are TRBV5-6 and TRBJ2-2, with TRBD2 matching 15 bases. The germline CDR1 and CDR2 sequences are SGHDT and YYEEEE. The ends lost 4 bases at V and 5 bases at J; junction bases unmatched: 12. The CDR3 has 19 residues. CDR3: CASSPGLAGGFQGTGELFF. DNA of the CDR3: TGTGCCAGCAGCCCGGGACTAGCGGGAGGCTTCCAGGGGACCGGGGAGCTGTTTTTT.

The rearrangement uses TRBV6-5 and TRBJ1-1; D is uncertain. Trimming left V 2 bases short and J 5 bases short, with 9 bases between. Per germline, CDR1 MNHEY and CDR2 SVGAGI. This CDR3 region has 13 residues. The CDR3 bases are TGTGCCAGCAGTTACGCCGAGGTTACTGAAGCTTTCTTT. Translation gives CASSYAEVTEAFF.

This clone was observed once. One junction end disagrees with the germline gene, perhaps due to a read error. The chain recombines TRBV5-4 with TRBJ1-6, with D maybe TRBD1 (5 bases). CDR1 is SGHNT, CDR2 YYREEE, per germline (reference sequence). The CDR3 has 15 amino acids. DNA for the CDR3: TGTGCCAGCAGCTCAGACAGCGCCTATGATTCACCCCTCCACTTT. Its translation: CASSSDSAYDSPLHF.

The V call is TRBV6-6, the J call TRBJ2-7; D remains unclear. In germline, CDR1 is MNHNY, CDR2 SVGAGI (reference sequence). V was pared by 0 bases and J by 5 bases, with 11 bases between. This CDR3 region has 14 residues. The DNA of the CDR3 is TGTGCCAGCAGTTACTCGACCGTGGGCCACGAGCAGTACTTC. It translates to CASSYSTVGHEQYF.

This chain connects TRBV19 to TRBJ2-7; unclear D gene. CDR1 and CDR2 (germline): LNHDA, SQIVND (reference sequence). CDR3 length: 13 residues. V was pared by 2 bases and J by 2 bases, with 7 bases between. This CDR3 is CASSIHETYEQYF. CDR3 DNA sequence: TGTGCCAGTAGTATACACGAGACCTACGAGCAGTACTTC.

V is TRBV27 and J is TRBJ2-6; weak D call: TRBD2 (5 bases). V was clipped by 5 bases and J by 4 bases, with 12 bases between them. The V gene's germline CDR1 is MNHEY and CDR2 SMNVEV (reference sequence). The CDR3 spans 15 residues. This chain's CDR3 is CASSPWTGGANVLTF. The CDR3 DNA reads TGTGCCAGCAGTCCCTGGACGGGGGGGGCCAACGTCCTGACTTTC. The variable domain in full, with the rest retrieved from reference TRBV27 and TRBJ2-6, is EAQVTQNPRYLITVTGKKLTVTCSQNMNHEYMSWYRQDPGLGLRQIYYSMNVEVTDKGDVPEGYKVSRKEKRNFPLILESPSPNQTSLYFCASSPWTGGANVLTFGAGSRLTVL.

The J gene is TRBJ2-7, the V gene TRBV7-9; 7 bases fit TRBD1. The CDR3 is made up of 16 amino acids. V was clipped by 7 bases and J by 5 bases; unmatched bases: 17. Germline V CDR1 and CDR2: SEHNR, FQNEAQ (reference sequence). The CDR3: CASTNTLRQGNHEQYF. Written as DNA, the CDR3 is TGTGCCAGCACGAACACCCTGAGACAGGGCAACCACGAGCAGTACTTC.

The chain carries TRBV7-9 and TRBJ1-4; 8 nucleotides line up with TRBD1. The CDR3 length is 14 residues. The germline V gene encodes CDR1 SEHNR and CDR2 FQNEAQ (reference sequence). Losses at the gene ends were 5 bases for V and 12 bases for J; bases not matched to a gene: 11. This CDR3 reads CASSLTGAVGELFF. CDR3 bases: TGTGCCAGCAGCCTGACAGGGGCAGTGGGTGAACTGTTTTTT. Looking up the rest from reference TRBV7-9 and TRBJ1-4 gives the full variable domain: DTGVSQNPRHKITKRGQNVTFRCDPISEHNRLYWYRQTLGQGPEFLTYFQNEAQLEKSRLLSDRFSAERPKGSFSTLEIQRTEQGDSAMYLCASSLTGAVGELFFGSGTQLSVL.

The chain recombines TRBV7-3 with TRBJ2-6; D is undetermined. V lost 1 base to trimming and J lost 1 base, with 20 bases between them. From germline, CDR1 is SGHTA and CDR2 FQGTGA. The CDR3 is 20 residues long. The CDR3 DNA reads TGTGCCAGCAGCTTAAGAGGCCCTAGTGGTCCCTTTTCTGGGGCCAACGTCCTGACTTTC. Translated, it gives CASSLRGPSGPFSGANVLTF. The full variable domain, its missing parts supplied by reference TRBV7-3 and TRBJ2-6, is GAGVSQTPSNKVTEKGKYVELRCDPISGHTALYWYRQSLGQGPEFLIYFQGTGAADDSGLPNDRFFAVRPEGSVSTLKIQRTERGDSAVYLCASSLRGPSGPFSGANVLTFGAGSRLTVL.

This clone was detected only once. One junction end disagrees with the germline gene, perhaps due to a read error. The chain combines TRBV6-1 with TRBJ1-2; 7 bases line up with TRBD1. The CDR3 sequence is 11 residues long. Germline V gene lookup returns CDR1 MNHNS and CDR2 SASEGT. The CDR3: CTSSGTDGYTF. In DNA form, the CDR3 reads TGTACCAGCAGCGGGACAGATGGCTACACCTTC.

The J gene is TRBJ2-1, the V gene TRBV5-1; perhaps TRBD2 as D (5 bases). The CDR3 is made up of 13 amino acids. The ends were cut back, 4 bases at V and 11 bases at J, with 16 bases in the middle. From germline, CDR1 is SGHRS and CDR2 YFSETQ. The chain's CDR3 is CASSPATGMKQFF. The CDR3 DNA reads as TGCGCCAGCAGCCCGGCCACGGGGATGAAGCAGTTCTTC. The variable domain in full, completed from reference TRBV5-1 and TRBJ2-1, reads KAGVTQTPRYLIKTRGQQVTLSCSPISGHRSVSWYQQTPGQGLQFLFEYFSETQRNKGNFPGRFSGRQFSNSRSEMNVSTLELGDSALYLCASSPATGMKQFFGPGTRLTVL.

The chain recombines TRBV27 with TRBJ2-5; 8 bases map to TRBD1. Losses at the gene ends were 3 bases for V and 4 bases for J; bases not matched to a gene: 10. The CDR3 runs to 16 residues. Germline lookup yields CDR1 MNHEY and CDR2 SMNVEV (reference sequence). CDR3 in DNA: TGTGCCAGCAGTTTCCGACCAAACGACAGGGGAGAGACCCAGTACTTC. It translates to CASSFRPNDRGETQYF.

Regarding this clone: The junction differs from germline at one of its ends, possibly a read error. The chain is built from TRBV7-9 and TRBJ2-1; 11 bases are shared with TRBD2. The germline V gene encodes CDR1 SEHNR and CDR2 FQNEAQ (reference sequence). The CDR3 is made up of 14 amino acids. The CDR3 region is CASLAGGPYSEQFF. The CDR3 DNA follows: TGTGCCAGCCTAGCGGGAGGTCCCTACAGTGAGCAGTTCTTC.